Here is one T cell receptor beta chain with its context. This sample was taken from a study of identical twins. TCRdb called the 5' RACE reads again in MiXCR, with one record for every CDR3 protein. The repertoire holds some 320,000 distinct CDR3 sequences, with 9% to 15% as singletons. This CDR3 has 11 residues. The V gene's germline CDR1 is SGHTA and CDR2 FQGNSA. Trimming took 4 bases from V and 10 from J, leaving 10 bases between them. The sample was also linked to a second study, of yellow fever vaccine responses in identical twins.

This sequence was found in a woman between 18 and 30 years old in good health. The rearrangement joins TRBV7-2 to TRBJ1-1; D not resolved. Source material: CD8+ T cells sorted from blood. Written as DNA, the CDR3 is TGTGCCAGCAGCTCGACACGAGCAGCTTTCTTT. Translating it yields CASSSTRAAFF.